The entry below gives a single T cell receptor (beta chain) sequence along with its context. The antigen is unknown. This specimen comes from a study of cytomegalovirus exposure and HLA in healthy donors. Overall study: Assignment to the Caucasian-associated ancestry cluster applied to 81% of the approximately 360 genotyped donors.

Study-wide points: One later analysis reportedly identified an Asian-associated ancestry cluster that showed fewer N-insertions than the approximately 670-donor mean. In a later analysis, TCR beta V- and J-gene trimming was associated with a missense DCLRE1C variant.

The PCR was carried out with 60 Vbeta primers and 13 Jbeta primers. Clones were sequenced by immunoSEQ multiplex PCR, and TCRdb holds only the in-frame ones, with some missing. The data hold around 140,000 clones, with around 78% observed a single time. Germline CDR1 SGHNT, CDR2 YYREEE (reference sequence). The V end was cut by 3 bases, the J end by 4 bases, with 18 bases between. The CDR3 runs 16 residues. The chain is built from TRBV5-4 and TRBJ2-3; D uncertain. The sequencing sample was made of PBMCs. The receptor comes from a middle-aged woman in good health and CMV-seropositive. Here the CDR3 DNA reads TGTGCCAGCAGCTCCTACCCGTACTCCTACCCAGATACGCAGTATTTT. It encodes CASSSYPYSYPDTQYF.